The clone carrying this TCR beta chain was counted between two and nine times. The CDR3 runs to 14 residues. Trimming took off 0 bases at V and 3 bases at J, with 9 bases between the two ends. The germline CDR1 and CDR2 sequences are SGHRS and YFSETQ. The data originate from a study of T cells in Graves' hyperthyroidism and ophthalmopathy. The CDR3 regions of TCR beta were amplified from RNA transcripts. First-round RT-PCR targeting the TCR CDR3 was performed with the HTBI primer set. TCRdb re-derived calls from the multiplex PCR reads in MiXCR, one entry per CDR3 protein. The data show roughly 170,000 distinct CDR3 sequences, with roughly 10% seen just once and approximately 20% held by the top ten.

This sequence was found in a woman under 30 with Graves' hyperthyroidism that later progressed to Graves' ophthalmopathy. The sample taken for sequencing was blood. The chain combines TRBV5-1 with TRBJ2-5, with D perhaps matching TRBD1 (5 bases). Here the CDR3 reads CASSLEGPKETQYF. CDR3 sequence (DNA): TGCGCCAGCAGCTTGGAGGGGCCAAAAGAGACCCAGTACTTC.